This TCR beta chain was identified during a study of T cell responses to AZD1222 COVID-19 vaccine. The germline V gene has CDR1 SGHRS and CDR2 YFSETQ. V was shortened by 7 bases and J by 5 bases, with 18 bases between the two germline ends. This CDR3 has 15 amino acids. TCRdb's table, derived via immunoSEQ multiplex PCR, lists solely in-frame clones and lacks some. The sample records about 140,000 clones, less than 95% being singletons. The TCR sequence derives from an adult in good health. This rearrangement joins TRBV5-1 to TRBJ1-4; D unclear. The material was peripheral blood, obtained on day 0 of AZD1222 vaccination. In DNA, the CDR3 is TGCGCCAGCTACGGTGGGGTTAGGCCCAATGAAAAACTGTTTTTT. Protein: CASYGGVRPNEKLFF. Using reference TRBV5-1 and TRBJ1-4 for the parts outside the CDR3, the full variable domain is KAGVTQTPRYLIKTRGQQVTLSCSPISGHRSVSWYQQTPGQGLQFLFEYFSETQRNKGNFPGRFSGRQFSNSRSEMNVSTLELGDSALYLCASYGGVRPNEKLFFGSGTQLSVL.